The 11 T cell receptor beta chains below were found in one sample sequenced in a study of monozygotic twins with inflammatory bowel disease (dated by TCRdb to about 2019). The protocol used for the library was 5' RACE. Reads for this sample came from an Illumina HiSeq 2500. The reads, reprocessed by TCRdb, yield one row per CDR3 protein sequence and no DNA. The data table for this sample lists 420,000 or so distinct CDR3 sequences. The biggest ten clones account for under 3% of the sample. Sequencing was carried out using blood. These receptors all stem from a human donor with ulcerative colitis or Crohn's disease, or a healthy co-twin of an affected twin (not recorded which).

The rearrangement joins TRBV5-5 to TRBJ2-7. CDR3 length equals 11 residues. CDR1 SGHKS and CDR2 YYEKEE come from the germline V gene (reference sequence). The CDR3 sequence is CASSWAYEQYF.

This chain joins TRBV11-2 and TRBJ2-7; the TCRdb D gene call, TRBD2, has no DNA to confirm it. CDR3 length: 16 amino acids. The germline V gene encodes CDR1 SGHAT and CDR2 FQNNGV. CDR3 loop: CASSLALSGRTGEQYF. The whole variable domain, remainder taken from reference TRBV11-2 and TRBJ2-7, is EAGVAQSPRYKIIEKRQSVAFWCNPISGHATLYWYQQILGQGPKLLIQFQNNGVVDDSQLPKDRFSAERLKGVDSTLKIQPAKLEDSAVYLCASSLALSGRTGEQYFGPGTRLTVT.

V is TRBV7-9 and J is TRBJ2-6; TCRdb's D gene call, TRBD2, goes unchecked for lack of DNA. This CDR3 contains 17 residues. CDR1 is SEHNR and CDR2 is FQNEAQ in the germline V gene (reference sequence). The CDR3 is CASSLRVHSSGANVLTF.

This chain connects TRBV6-6 to TRBJ2-1; no DNA is available, so the TRBD1 call from TCRdb remains unchecked. The CDR3 is 14 amino acids. Germline V gene lookup returns CDR1 MNHNY and CDR2 SVGAGI (reference sequence). The CDR3 is CASSPRVGTNEQFF.

This chain uses TRBV20-1 with TRBJ2-7. The CDR3 is 12 amino acids. CDR1 is DFQATT and CDR2 is SNEGSKA in the germline V gene (reference sequence). The CDR3 reads CSAWGGPYEQYF.

The CDR3 sequence is CAISEGPKTGLDQPQHF. The gene calls are TRBV10-3 and TRBJ1-5; TCRdb lists TRBD1, though no DNA is available to test this call. The germline CDR1 and CDR2 sequences are ENHRY and SYGVKD. This CDR3 comprises 17 residues.

V is TRBV5-1 and J is TRBJ2-5; with no DNA, the TCRdb D assignment of TRBD2 cannot be verified. The CDR3 sequence is 16 residues long. CDR1 is SGHRS, CDR2 YFSETQ, per germline. The CDR3 protein is CASSLAGGPVRETQYF.

The V call is TRBV12-3 or TRBV12-4, the J call TRBJ2-3. CDR3 length: 13 amino acids. CDR3: CASSPRDTDTQYF.

The chain uses TRBV2 and TRBJ1-2. The germline V gene has CDR1 SNHLY and CDR2 FYNNEI. The CDR3 extends over 14 amino acids. The CDR3 sequence: CASSEAGVPYGYTF.

V usage is TRBV12-3 or TRBV12-4 and J usage is TRBJ1-5; as DNA is missing, the TRBD1 call by TCRdb cannot be tested. The CDR3 consists of 15 residues. The CDR3 loop reads CASSPHRGDNQPQHF.

V usage is TRBV6-5 and J usage is TRBJ1-5. Germline CDR1 MNHEY, CDR2 SVGAGI. The CDR3 is 16 amino acids. CDR3 in amino acids: CASSYSTRKGNQPQHF.